Listed below are T cell receptor beta chains from one sample, sequenced in a study of T cell responses to AZD1222 COVID-19 vaccine. This table comes from immunoSEQ multiplex PCR, and its TCRdb copy is limited to in-frame clones, with some not included. The sample comprises some 180,000 clones, about nine tenths of which are singletons, and 1.5% to 2.5% rests with the top ten. Sequencing used peripheral blood, obtained 28 days after the second AZD1222 dose. The receptors shown here come from an adult who received the AZD1222 COVID-19 vaccine. The CDR3 runs from the conserved cysteine through the conserved F or W. Each record gives: J gene, clone size, D gene, V gene, CDR3 protein, CDR3 DNA. The D gene is left open where the match is weak. Some rows have no size entry. The others give once, few or many, or a class for an expanded clone.

>TRBJ2-1|few|TRBD2|TRBV7-9
CASSFWRGIHNEQFF
TGTGCCAGCAGCTTCTGGCGGGGGATTCACAATGAGCAGTTCTTC
>TRBJ1-1|NA|NA|TRBV18
CASSPGGRANTEAFF
TGTGCCAGCTCCCCCGGGGGCAGGGCGAACACTGAAGCTTTCTTT
>TRBJ1-1|NA|NA|TRBV6-4
CASSAGGAPTEAFF
TGTGCCAGCAGTGCTGGGGGGGCGCCCACTGAAGCTTTCTTT
>TRBJ2-2|once|TRBD1|TRBV7-9
CARPARTGLNTGELFF
TGTGCCAGACCCGCGAGGACAGGGTTGAACACCGGGGAGCTGTTTTTT
>TRBJ2-7|NA|NA|TRBV25-1
CASSESREQYF
TGTGCCAGCAGTGAATCGCGCGAGCAGTACTTC
>TRBJ2-1|once|TRBD1|TRBV3-1/TRBV3-2
CASSQGGQTYNEQFF
TGTGCCAGCAGCCAAGGGGGACAGACCTACAATGAGCAGTTCTTC
>TRBJ1-2|NA|NA|TRBV20-1
CAGGRGDGYTF
TGCGCGGGAGGCAGGGGTGATGGCTACACCTTC
>TRBJ2-5|NA|NA|TRBV5-6
CASSLQETQYF
TGTGCCAGCAGCCTACAAGAGACCCAGTACTTC
>TRBJ2-5|NA|NA|TRBV10-3
CAISGTDANQETQYF
TGTGCCATCAGTGGGACGGATGCTAACCAAGAGACCCAGTACTTC
>TRBJ2-7|NA|NA|TRBV29-1
CSVEGEWGLPYEQYF
TGCAGCGTTGAGGGCGAGTGGGGGCTCCCCTACGAGCAGTACTTC
>TRBJ1-2|NA|NA|TRBV5-1
CASSLQAETNYGYTF
TGCGCCAGCAGCTTGCAGGCCGAAACTAACTATGGCTACACCTTC
>TRBJ2-7|NA|NA|TRBV27
CASSLIRGKDYEQYF
TGTGCCAGCAGTTTAATCAGGGGTAAGGACTACGAGCAGTACTTC
>TRBJ1-2|NA|NA|TRBV3-1/TRBV3-2
CASSQLQGDGYTF
TGTGCCAGCAGCCAATTGCAAGGGGATGGCTACACCTTC
>TRBJ2-6|NA|NA|TRBV24-1
CATSDMTDSGANVLTF
TGTGCCACCAGTGACATGACAGATTCTGGGGCCAACGTCCTGACTTTC
>TRBJ2-4|NA|TRBD1|TRBV6-2/TRBV6-3
CASSETGQGIGKNIQYF
TGTGCCAGCAGCGAAACGGGACAGGGGATAGGCAAAAACATTCAGTACTTC
>TRBJ1-2|NA|NA|TRBV3-1/TRBV3-2
CASSRETGTYNYGYTF
TGTGCCAGCAGCCGAGAAACCGGGACATATAACTATGGCTACACCTTC
>TRBJ2-2|NA|NA|TRBV19
CASSISANTGELFF
TGTGCCAGTAGTATTAGTGCGAACACCGGGGAGCTGTTTTTT
>TRBJ1-5|NA|NA|TRBV27
CASSTGGGHQPQHF
TGTGCCAGCAGTACCGGGGGAGGACACCAGCCCCAGCATTTT
>TRBJ1-3|NA|NA|TRBV5-1
CASSQQGPGSGNTIYF
TGCGCCAGCAGCCAACAGGGCCCCGGCTCTGGAAACACCATATATTTT
>TRBJ2-7|NA|NA|TRBV27
CASSSQGLNSYEQYF
TGTGCCAGCAGTTCACAGGGACTCAATTCCTACGAGCAGTACTTC
>TRBJ2-7|NA|TRBD2|TRBV18
CASSQGLADYEQYF
TGTGCCAGCTCTCAGGGACTAGCAGACTACGAGCAGTACTTC
>TRBJ2-2|NA|NA|TRBV12-3/TRBV12-4
CASSLGGPGELFF
TGTGCCAGCAGTTTAGGGGGTCCCGGGGAGCTGTTTTTT
>TRBJ2-1|once|NA|TRBV19
CASMGHGDNEQFF
TGTGCCAGTATGGGACATGGGGACAATGAGCAGTTCTTC
>TRBJ2-1|NA|NA|TRBV2
CASSGGPSNEQFF
TGTGCCAGCAGTGGGGGACCCTCCAATGAGCAGTTCTTC
>TRBJ2-3|NA|NA|TRBV7-2
CASRPVFGGDTQYF
TGTGCCAGCAGACCTGTCTTCGGGGGAGATACGCAGTATTTT
>TRBJ2-5|NA|NA|TRBV2
CASSEAAEETQYF
TGTGCCAGCAGTGAGGCGGCAGAAGAGACCCAGTACTTC
>TRBJ1-2|once|NA|TRBV3-1/TRBV3-2
CASSQGSANYGYTF
TGTGCCAGCAGCCAAGGGAGCGCTAACTATGGCTACACCTTC
>TRBJ1-1|NA|NA|TRBV7-9
CASTLPSETEAFF
TGTGCCAGCACCCTCCCATCGGAAACTGAAGCTTTCTTT
>TRBJ1-6|NA|NA|TRBV6-5
CASRAPGNSPLHF
TGTGCCAGCAGGGCGCCAGGGAATTCACCCCTCCACTTT
>TRBJ1-5|NA|NA|TRBV7-8
CASSPGFSNQPQHF
TGTGCCAGCAGCCCAGGGTTTAGCAATCAGCCCCAGCATTTT
>TRBJ2-1|NA|TRBD2|TRBV2
CASRGLAGGKAYNEQFF
TGTGCCAGCAGGGGACTAGCGGGAGGGAAAGCCTACAATGAGCAGTTCTTC